These 27 T cell receptor beta chains were all obtained from the same sample, sequenced in a study of T and B cells in COVID-19 patients (dated by TCRdb to the early 2020s). Instrument on record: Illumina MiSeq. TRB rearrangements were amplified by multiplex PCR with BIOMED2 TRB-A/B primer pools. TCRdb reprocessing: public reads trimmed at Q25 with fastp, clones called with MiXCR, in-frame beta chains kept. Rows with a matching CDR3 protein are joined into one entry that keeps the most common DNA and genes. The sample data list about 1,000 distinct CDR3 sequences, and about 20% of these were observed just once. The ten largest clones add up to 65% to 70% of the sample. Genomic DNA extracted from blood, in amounts of about 220-500 ng, served as the starting material for amplifying TRB repertoires. The sample consisted of blood. Receptor source: a human donor with active COVID-19. The donor label of this sample is uncertain.

This clonotype qualifies as medium-sized. The V gene is TRBV5-6, the J gene TRBJ2-7; D unresolved. Trimming cost V 4 bases and J 0 bases, with 5 bases left between them. The CDR3 is 12 amino acids. Germline lookup yields CDR1 SGHDT and CDR2 YYEEEE. The CDR3 reads CASSLNSYEQYF. CDR3 DNA sequence: TGTGCCAGCAGCCTCAACTCCTACGAGCAGTACTTC.

This clonotype is medium-sized in the sample. This sequence joins TRBV18 and TRBJ2-1, with 8 bases that match TRBD2. Germline CDR1 is KGHSH and CDR2 is LQKENI. The CDR3 totals 15 residues. J lost 1 base, V lost 1 base, and 0 bases had no gene match. CDR3 DNA sequence: TGTGCCAGCTCACCACGACTAGCGTCCTACAATGAGCAGTTCTTC. The encoded protein is CASSPRLASYNEQFF.

By frequency in the sample, this clonotype is medium-sized. The genes are TRBV6-6 and TRBJ2-7; TRBD2 matches at 10 bases. Per the germline V gene, CDR1 is MNHNY and CDR2 is SVGAGI (reference sequence). The V gene end was trimmed by 2 bases and the J gene end by 2 bases; junction bases not matched to a gene: 6. The length of the CDR3 is 16 residues. The DNA for the CDR3 is TGTGCCAGCAGTTACCCCCGGACTAGCGGCACCTACGAGCAGTACTTC. Translating it yields CASSYPRTSGTYEQYF.

This clonotype ranks as medium-sized. The chain joins TRBV19 to TRBJ1-5; D might be TRBD1 (5 bases). Germline V gene sequence: CDR1 LNHDA, CDR2 SQIVND (reference sequence). The V end was cut by 4 bases, the J end by 4 bases, with 8 bases between. The CDR3 covers 13 residues. The CDR3 reads CASSTAGNQPQHF. In DNA, the CDR3 is TGTGCCAGTAGTACGGCAGGGAATCAGCCCCAGCATTTT.

The sample holds a few counts of this clonotype. Relative to the germline gene, one junction end is altered; a read error may explain this. The chain employs TRBV5-3 and TRBJ2-7; D may be TRBD2 (6 bases). TRBV5-3 is designated an ORF whose function remains uncertain. The CDR3 is made up of 22 amino acids. For the CDR3, the DNA is TGCGCCAGCAGCTTTACTAATAGGACTACCGGGACTGGCTCATTATTTTCCTACGAGCAGTACTTC. Translating gives CASSFTNRTTGTGSLFSYEQYF.

This clonotype turned up a few times. This chain links TRBV5-1 with TRBJ1-4, with a tentative D call TRBD1 (5 bases). Trimming cost V 0 bases and J 4 bases, with 13 bases left between them. The germline CDR1 and CDR2 sequences are SGHRS and YFSETQ. The CDR3 spans 16 residues. The CDR3 loop is CASSLVVGTDNEKLFF. CDR3 in DNA: TGCGCCAGCAGCTTGGTCGTCGGGACGGATAATGAAAAACTGTTTTTT.

By share, this clonotype counts as medium-sized (0.01 to 0.1%). In DNA, the CDR3 is TGTGCCAGCCGAAGGGGGACTAGCGGGAACTACGAGCAGTACTTC. Protein product: CASRRGTSGNYEQYF. The chain links TRBV6-2 or TRBV6-3 to TRBJ2-7, with 13 bases fitting TRBD2. V trimming: 8 bases; J trimming: 3 bases; junction bases outside the gene matches: 7. Germline values: CDR1 MNHEY, CDR2 SVGEGT. The CDR3 has 15 amino acids.

This clonotype counts as medium-sized. The chain combines TRBV5-6 with TRBJ2-2; D is unresolved. Deletions cut 2 bases from V and 5 bases from J, with 7 bases between. The germline CDR1 and CDR2 sequences are SGHDT and YYEEEE. The CDR3 covers 13 residues. The CDR3 sequence is CASSFGQTGELFF. The CDR3 DNA reads TGTGCCAGCAGCTTCGGGCAGACCGGGGAGCTGTTTTTT.

This clonotype appeared a few times. The V gene is TRBV20-1, the J gene TRBJ1-2; TRBD1 agrees at 7 bases. J was trimmed by 4 bases and V by 4 bases; bases with no gene match: 3. The CDR3 extends over 12 amino acids. Germline CDR1 reads DFQATT; CDR2 reads SNEGSKA (reference sequence). CDR3 in amino acids: CSATRTGYGYTF. Written as DNA, the CDR3 is TGCAGTGCTACAAGGACAGGCTATGGCTACACCTTC.

Judged by abundance, this clonotype is medium-sized (0.01 to 0.1%). The chain carries TRBV12-3 or TRBV12-4 and TRBJ1-2; 10 bases match TRBD1. J gave up 3 bases and V 5 bases, and 3 bases lay outside the gene matches. CDR3 length: 14 amino acids. The CDR3 region has the DNA TGTGCCAGCAGTCCGACAGGGGGCGACTATGGCTACACCTTC. Protein: CASSPTGGDYGYTF.

The rearrangement joins TRBV10-3 to TRBJ2-7; 11 bases map to TRBD2. CDR3 length: 14 amino acids. Germline trimming cut 6 bases from V and 4 bases from J; bases unmatched to any gene: 5. The germline CDR1 and CDR2 sequences are ENHRY and SYGVKD. CDR3 in DNA: TGTGCCATCAGCCCCGGGACTAGCGGATACGAGCAGTACTTC. As protein: CAISPGTSGYEQYF.

In this sample, this clonotype turned up many times. In nucleotides, the CDR3 is TGCGCCAGCAGTCGGACCGGGGAGCTGTTTTTT. Translation gives CASSRTGELFF. This sequence joins TRBV5-1 and TRBJ2-2; the D is unclear. With 5 bases removed from V and 5 bases from J, the gap between germline ends came to 4 bases. This CDR3 spans 11 amino acids. The germline V gene encodes CDR1 SGHRS and CDR2 YFSETQ. Filled out from reference TRBV5-1 and TRBJ2-2, the complete variable domain reads KAGVTQTPRYLIKTRGQQVTLSCSPISGHRSVSWYQQTPGQGLQFLFEYFSETQRNKGNFPGRFSGRQFSNSRSEMNVSTLELGDSALYLCASSRTGELFFGEGSRLTVL.

This clonotype is deemed medium-sized (0.01 to 0.1%). The chain is built from TRBV27 and TRBJ2-7; TRBD1 matches at 8 bases. The CDR3 loop spans 16 amino acids. J gave up 6 bases and V 5 bases, and 15 bases lay outside the gene matches. CDR1 MNHEY and CDR2 SMNVEV come from the germline V gene (reference sequence). CDR3 in amino acids: CASSPATTGGSGEQYF. The CDR3 nucleotides read TGTGCCAGCAGTCCAGCCACCACAGGGGGATCTGGCGAGCAGTACTTC.

The chain employs TRBV28 and TRBJ2-3; a weak D match, TRBD1 (5 bases). Germline assignment: CDR1 MDHEN and CDR2 SYDVKM. Trimming took off 7 bases at V and 1 base at J, with 15 bases between the two ends. The CDR3 loop spans 15 amino acids. The CDR3 region is CASISQGAGTDTQYF. As DNA, the CDR3 is TGTGCCAGCATCAGTCAGGGCGCCGGCACAGATACGCAGTATTTT.

This clonotype is labeled as medium-sized. This chain links TRBV7-2 with TRBJ2-7, with 8 positions matching TRBD1. The CDR3 is made up of 14 amino acids. The ends lost 7 bases at V and 3 bases at J; junction bases unmatched: 8. The germline CDR1 and CDR2 sequences are SGHTA and FQGNSA. CDR3 coding DNA: TGTGCCAGCACCCGACAGGGGTCCATCTACGAGCAGTACTTC. Amino acids: CASTRQGSIYEQYF.

This clonotype was picked up a small number of times. V gene TRBV4-3 combines with J gene TRBJ2-1; D is tentatively TRBD1 or TRBD2 (5 bases each). CDR1 and CDR2 from the germline V gene are LGHNA and YSLEER. CDR3 size: 17 residues. V lost 0 bases and J lost 9, with 21 bases in between. The CDR3 nucleotides are TGCGCCAGCAGCCAAGATCTGGGGACCCATCTTCATGGTGAGCAGTTCTTC. This sequence encodes CASSQDLGTHLHGEQFF.

Judged by abundance, this clonotype is medium-sized. The chain carries TRBV5-4 and TRBJ2-2, with 14 bases identical to TRBD2. Germline CDR1 and CDR2: SGHNT and YYREEE (reference sequence). V trimming: 4 bases; J trimming: 7 bases; junction bases outside the gene matches: 6. The length of the CDR3 is 16 residues. CDR3 nucleotides: TGTGCCAGCAGCACGGGGACTAGCGGGAGAGGCGGGGAGCTGTTTTTT. Protein sequence: CASSTGTSGRGGELFF.

This clonotype was observed many times. The chain has TRBV7-2 and TRBJ2-7, with 9 bases identical to TRBD1. Germline V gene data show CDR1 as SGHTA and CDR2 as FQGNSA. J was trimmed by 5 bases and V by 1 base; bases with no gene match: 3. The CDR3 has 14 amino acids. In DNA, the CDR3 is TGTGCCAGCAGCTTAGACAGGGGGCAGGACGAGCAGTACTTC. Translated, it gives CASSLDRGQDEQYF. The whole variable domain, remainder taken from reference TRBV7-2 and TRBJ2-7, is GAGVSQSPSNKVTEKGKDVELRCDPISGHTALYWYRQSLGQGLEFLIYFQGNSAPDKSGLPSDRFSAERTGGSVSTLTIQRTQQEDSAVYLCASSLDRGQDEQYFGPGTRLTVT.

This clonotype is medium-sized within its sample. J is TRBJ1-1 and V is TRBV12-3 or TRBV12-4; D is unresolved. V shed 7 bases and J shed 1 base, with 16 bases lying between them. This CDR3 is built from 15 residues. In DNA, the CDR3 is TGTGCCAGCACCTACCGAAGGGAGGCGAACACTGAAGCTTTCTTT. It specifies CASTYRREANTEAFF.

This rearrangement joins TRBV5-1 to TRBJ1-6; TRBD1 agrees at 7 bases. Per the germline V gene, CDR1 is SGHRS and CDR2 is YFSETQ. With 2 bases clipped from V and 8 bases from J, the junction kept 7 bases outside the gene matches. This CDR3 spans 15 amino acids. This CDR3 is CASSLYDRADSPLHF. The DNA of the CDR3 is TGCGCCAGCAGCTTATACGACAGGGCTGATTCACCCCTCCACTTT.

J is TRBJ2-7 and V is TRBV7-2; 7 bases align to TRBD2. The germline gives CDR1 SGHTA, CDR2 FQGNSA. This CDR3 region has 16 residues. J gave up 7 bases and V 0 bases, and 12 bases lay outside the gene matches. CDR3 sequence reads: CASSLAGGTTGSEQYF. The DNA for the CDR3 is TGTGCCAGCAGCTTAGCTGGGGGGACTACAGGTTCGGAGCAGTACTTC.

This clonotype is categorized as medium-sized (0.01 to 0.1%). The chain is built from TRBV7-9 and TRBJ2-7; D is unresolved. V was clipped by 6 bases and J by 1 base, with 10 bases between them. Germline V gene sequence: CDR1 SEHNR, CDR2 FQNEAQ (reference sequence). This CDR3 has 13 residues. The CDR3 sequence: CASRRPESYEQYF. DNA for the CDR3: TGTGCCAGCAGGAGACCCGAGTCCTACGAGCAGTACTTC. The full variable domain, in which reference TRBV7-9 and TRBJ2-7 provide the parts outside the CDR3, is DTGVSQNPRHKITKRGQNVTFRCDPISEHNRLYWYRQTLGQGPEFLTYFQNEAQLEKSRLLSDRFSAERPKGSFSTLEIQRTEQGDSAMYLCASRRPESYEQYFGPGTRLTVT.

This clonotype is categorized as medium-sized. This sequence joins TRBV15 and TRBJ2-5; a weak D match, TRBD1 (5 bases). This CDR3 has 17 amino acids. Germline values: CDR1 LNHNV, CDR2 YYDKDF (reference sequence). V dropped 1 base and J dropped 5 bases, with 20 bases sitting between them. The CDR3 nucleotides are TGTGCCACCAGCAGAGCCAGAGAAGGGGCTAAAGGGGAGACCCAGTACTTC. It translates to CATSRAREGAKGETQYF.

By sample fraction, this clonotype is large (0.1 to 1%). This chain connects TRBV29-1 to TRBJ2-1; TRBD2 matches 7 bases. The junction had 6 bases not matched to a gene; V was cut back by 3 bases and J by 7 bases. Germline lookup yields CDR1 SQVTM and CDR2 ANQGSEA. This CDR3 has 13 amino acids. The CDR3 sequence is CSVDTGGGNEQFF. CDR3 in DNA: TGCAGCGTTGATACGGGGGGAGGGAATGAGCAGTTCTTC.

The V and J genes are TRBV6-5 and TRBJ2-7; D is unclear. This CDR3 region has 13 residues. Germline V lookup: CDR1 MNHEY, CDR2 SVGAGI. The V gene lost 8 bases and the J gene lost 2 bases, with 13 bases spanning the gap. CDR3 nucleotide sequence: TGTGCCAGCTCTCTAGGTACGGCCTACGAGCAGTACTTC. This sequence encodes CASSLGTAYEQYF.

V is TRBV19 and J is TRBJ2-7; D possibly uses TRBD1 or TRBD2 (6 bases each). This CDR3 is 14 amino acids long. Germline CDR1 and CDR2: LNHDA and SQIVND (reference sequence). This CDR3 is CASQGRGEEKEQCV. CDR3 coding DNA: TGTGCCAGTCAGGGGCGAGGGGAGGAGAAGGAGCAGTGCGTC.

This clonotype ranks as large (0.1 to 1%). V is TRBV18 and J is TRBJ2-2; D may be TRBD1 (6 bases). The germline gives CDR1 KGHSH, CDR2 LQKENI. Between the trimmed V and J ends, which lost 3 bases and 2 bases, there was a span of 13 bases. This CDR3 is built from 16 residues. CDR3 bases: TGTGCCAGCTCACCGGACAGACATGGTAACACCGGGGAGCTGTTTTTT. Translated: CASSPDRHGNTGELFF.